The rows below give T cell receptor beta chains drawn from one sample of a study of blood T cell repertoires in COVID-19. TCRdb keeps only in-frame clones here, not all; method: immunoSEQ multiplex PCR. The sample lists 94,000 or so clones, approximately 82% occurring once. The sequencing input was peripheral blood. These receptors originate from a man between 60 and 75 years old with acute or convalescent COVID-19. CDR3s include the opening cysteine and the closing phenylalanine or tryptophan. The D gene is left open where the match is weak. The listing skips clone size in some rows; elsewhere it reads once, few, many or a size class.

J gene: TRBJ2-2
D gene: TRBD2
clone size: .
V gene: TRBV7-9
CDR3 DNA: TGTGCCAGCAGCTTTAGGACTAGCGGTAGCGGGGAGCTGTTTTTT
CDR3 protein: CASSFRTSGSGELFF

J gene: TRBJ2-1
D gene: TRBD2
clone size: .
V gene: TRBV28
CDR3 DNA: TGTGCCAGCAGTTCCCCGAAGACTAGCGGTTACAATGAGCAGTTCTTC
CDR3 protein: CASSSPKTSGYNEQFF

J gene: TRBJ1-3
D gene: .
clone size: .
V gene: TRBV1
CDR3 DNA: TGCACCAGCAGCCAGGACCTTCACGGGGGGCCGGTCACAAGGCTCGGGGAAGACACCATATATTTT
CDR3 protein: CTSSQDLHGGPVTRLGEDTIYF

J gene: TRBJ2-7
D gene: TRBD1
clone size: .
V gene: TRBV30
CDR3 DNA: TGTGCCTGGAGTAGGGACAGGGGCCTAGACGAGCAGTACTTC
CDR3 protein: CAWSRDRGLDEQYF

J gene: TRBJ1-1
D gene: .
clone size: .
V gene: TRBV7-9
CDR3 DNA: TGTGCCAGCAGCCACTCGACAGGATTGAACACTGAAGCTTTCTTT
CDR3 protein: CASSHSTGLNTEAFF

J gene: TRBJ1-2
D gene: .
clone size: once
V gene: TRBV7-2
CDR3 DNA: TGTGCCAGCAGCTTATCTCAGGTCTATGGCTACACCTTC
CDR3 protein: CASSLSQVYGYTF

J gene: TRBJ2-3
D gene: .
clone size: .
V gene: TRBV1
CDR3 DNA: TGCACCAGCGAGGGTTTATCGGGACTAGCGGGGGGGAATACGCAGTATTTT
CDR3 protein: CTSEGLSGLAGGNTQYF

J gene: TRBJ2-2
D gene: TRBD2
clone size: once
V gene: TRBV3-1/TRBV3-2
CDR3 DNA: TGTGCCAGCAGCCAACGCCTACGGACTAGCGGGGGTGGCGGGGAGCTGTTTTTT
CDR3 protein: CASSQRLRTSGGGGELFF

J gene: TRBJ1-5
D gene: .
clone size: .
V gene: TRBV5-1
CDR3 DNA: TGCGCCAGCAGCTTGGGAGGAGTTGTGGGCAATCAGCCCCAGCATTTT
CDR3 protein: CASSLGGVVGNQPQHF

J gene: TRBJ2-7
D gene: TRBD2
clone size: .
V gene: TRBV4-3
CDR3 DNA: TGCGCCAGCAGCCAAGATGCCGGGGGGGACGAGCAGTACTTC
CDR3 protein: CASSQDAGGDEQYF

J gene: TRBJ1-2
D gene: .
clone size: .
V gene: TRBV5-1
CDR3 DNA: TGCGCCAGCAACCTCGGAAGAGGACCCCAGGGTTACAACTATGGCTACACCTTC
CDR3 protein: CASNLGRGPQGYNYGYTF

J gene: TRBJ2-1
D gene: TRBD1
clone size: .
V gene: TRBV10-3
CDR3 DNA: TGTGCCATCAGTGAAGTTGACAGGGGCTACAATGAGCAGTTCTTC
CDR3 protein: CAISEVDRGYNEQFF

J gene: TRBJ2-2
D gene: .
clone size: .
V gene: TRBV21-1
CDR3 DNA: TGTGCCAGCCCCTGGGAGGGGGTCACCGGGGAGCTGTTTTTT
CDR3 protein: CASPWEGVTGELFF

J gene: TRBJ1-2
D gene: .
clone size: .
V gene: TRBV18
CDR3 DNA: TGTGCCAGCTCACCACCGGGGGGTGGCTACACCTTC
CDR3 protein: CASSPPGGGYTF

J gene: TRBJ2-3
D gene: TRBD2
clone size: once
V gene: TRBV4-3
CDR3 DNA: TGCGCCAGCAGCCAAACAGCGGGGGGTGCCGCAGATACGCAGTATTTT
CDR3 protein: CASSQTAGGAADTQYF

J gene: TRBJ2-5
D gene: TRBD2
clone size: once
V gene: TRBV3-1/TRBV3-2
CDR3 DNA: TGTGCCAGCAGCCAACCTGTTGTAGCGGGGGCCCCCCAAGAGACCCAGTACTTC
CDR3 protein: CASSQPVVAGAPQETQYF

J gene: TRBJ2-3
D gene: .
clone size: once
V gene: TRBV28
CDR3 DNA: TGTGCCAGCAGTTTGGGCAGGAGCACAGATACGCAGTATTTT
CDR3 protein: CASSLGRSTDTQYF

J gene: TRBJ2-7
D gene: TRBD1
clone size: .
V gene: TRBV30
CDR3 DNA: TGTGCCTGGAGTGGCGGACAGGGACCCTACGAGCAGTACTTC
CDR3 protein: CAWSGGQGPYEQYF

J gene: TRBJ2-5
D gene: TRBD2
clone size: .
V gene: TRBV10-3
CDR3 DNA: TGTGCCATCAAACCTAGCGGCCGGGCCCAGTACTTC
CDR3 protein: CAIKPSGRAQYF

J gene: TRBJ1-1
D gene: .
clone size: .
V gene: TRBV5-1
CDR3 DNA: TGCGCCAGCAGCTTGACCAGGCAGAACACTGAAGCTTTCTTT
CDR3 protein: CASSLTRQNTEAFF

J gene: TRBJ2-5
D gene: TRBD1
clone size: .
V gene: TRBV4-1
CDR3 DNA: TGCGCCAGCAGCCACACCGGGACAGAACAAGAGACCCAGTACTTC
CDR3 protein: CASSHTGTEQETQYF

J gene: TRBJ1-3
D gene: .
clone size: .
V gene: TRBV28
CDR3 DNA: TGTGCCAGCAGTTTACAGCAGGGGCACTCTGGAAACACCATATATTTT
CDR3 protein: CASSLQQGHSGNTIYF

J gene: TRBJ1-1
D gene: .
clone size: once
V gene: TRBV19
CDR3 DNA: TGTGCCAGTAGTATGCTGGGGCCTGAAGCTTTCTTT
CDR3 protein: CASSMLGPEAFF

J gene: TRBJ2-7
D gene: .
clone size: .
V gene: TRBV6-5
CDR3 DNA: TGTGCCAGCAGCAGGGGCTCACCTGGCTACGAGCAGTACTTC
CDR3 protein: CASSRGSPGYEQYF

J gene: TRBJ2-3
D gene: TRBD2
clone size: .
V gene: TRBV7-9
CDR3 DNA: TGTGCCAGCAGCTCGCGGGGGTTGCCAGATACGCAGTATTTT
CDR3 protein: CASSSRGLPDTQYF

J gene: TRBJ1-2
D gene: TRBD1
clone size: .
V gene: TRBV2
CDR3 DNA: TGTGCCAGCAGTGAAAGAGGGGGCCCAGGAACCCTCAGCACCTTC
CDR3 protein: CASSERGGPGTLSTF

J gene: TRBJ1-2
D gene: .
clone size: .
V gene: TRBV11-2
CDR3 DNA: TGTGCCAGCAGCTCCCCGGTAGGCTACACCTTC
CDR3 protein: CASSSPVGYTF

J gene: TRBJ1-2
D gene: .
clone size: .
V gene: TRBV3-1/TRBV3-2
CDR3 DNA: TGTGCCAGCAGCCAGTGGGGAGGCAGGCATGGCTACACCTTC
CDR3 protein: CASSQWGGRHGYTF

J gene: TRBJ2-2
D gene: .
clone size: .
V gene: TRBV5-4
CDR3 DNA: TGTGCCAGCAGCTCCTGGAAGGGCGGGGGCGTTCGAGCGAACACCGGGGAGCTGTTTTTT
CDR3 protein: CASSSWKGGGVRANTGELFF

J gene: TRBJ1-6
D gene: TRBD1
clone size: .
V gene: TRBV18
CDR3 DNA: TGTGCCAGCTCAGGGGACAGTAGGGATTCACCCCTCCACTTT
CDR3 protein: CASSGDSRDSPLHF

J gene: TRBJ1-5
D gene: .
clone size: .
V gene: TRBV2
CDR3 DNA: TGTGCCAGCAGGAAGGGAGGTGGTGACAATCAGCCCCAGCATTTT
CDR3 protein: CASRKGGGDNQPQHF

J gene: TRBJ2-7
D gene: TRBD1
clone size: once
V gene: TRBV5-5
CDR3 DNA: TGTGCCAGCAGCTTAATTTCCGGGACAGGGGCCTACGAGCAGTACTTC
CDR3 protein: CASSLISGTGAYEQYF

J gene: TRBJ1-6
D gene: .
clone size: .
V gene: TRBV28
CDR3 DNA: TGTGCCAGCAGTTCCCAAAGACATTTACCCAATTCACCCCTCCACTTT
CDR3 protein: CASSSQRHLPNSPLHF

J gene: TRBJ1-2
D gene: TRBD1
clone size: .
V gene: TRBV19
CDR3 DNA: TGTGCCAGTACGACCTCGGGACAGGGTCTTTGGAACTATGGCTACACCTTC
CDR3 protein: CASTTSGQGLWNYGYTF

J gene: TRBJ2-5
D gene: TRBD2
clone size: once
V gene: TRBV7-9
CDR3 DNA: TGTGCCTTGGCCGGGGGGTCCCCTCCAGAGACCCAGTACTTC
CDR3 protein: CALAGGSPPETQYF

J gene: TRBJ1-2
D gene: .
clone size: .
V gene: TRBV5-4
CDR3 DNA: TGTGCCAGCAGCTTATCAGGAGGTTATGGCTACACCTTC
CDR3 protein: CASSLSGGYGYTF

J gene: TRBJ2-1
D gene: .
clone size: few
V gene: TRBV7-2
CDR3 DNA: TGTGCCAGCAGCTTATTAGCTCTGCTGGGCAATGAGCAGTTCTTC
CDR3 protein: CASSLLALLGNEQFF

J gene: TRBJ1-5
D gene: .
clone size: .
V gene: TRBV6-2/TRBV6-3
CDR3 DNA: TGTGCCAGCAGTCGCCGGGACAACCGGCGATATAGCAATCAGCCCCAGCATTTT
CDR3 protein: CASSRRDNRRYSNQPQHF

J gene: TRBJ1-1
D gene: TRBD1
clone size: few
V gene: TRBV7-2
CDR3 DNA: TGTGCCAGCAGCTTAGGGGTACAGGGGGTTAGGGTCACTGAAGCTTTCTTT
CDR3 protein: CASSLGVQGVRVTEAFF

J gene: TRBJ2-1
D gene: .
clone size: once
V gene: TRBV5-1
CDR3 DNA: TGCGCCAGCAGCTCTGCAGACAGGCATGAGCAGTTCTTC
CDR3 protein: CASSSADRHEQFF

J gene: TRBJ2-7
D gene: .
clone size: .
V gene: TRBV5-1
CDR3 DNA: TGCGCCAGCAGCTTGGGAGGGGGATCAAACTACGAGCAGTACTTC
CDR3 protein: CASSLGGGSNYEQYF

J gene: TRBJ1-2
D gene: TRBD1
clone size: .
V gene: TRBV25-1
CDR3 DNA: TGTGCCAGCAGCCGCCCGGGACAGTCCAAAGATGGCTACACCTTC
CDR3 protein: CASSRPGQSKDGYTF

J gene: TRBJ2-2
D gene: .
clone size: few
V gene: TRBV18
CDR3 DNA: TGTGCCAGCTCAGAACAGGTTCCCGGGGAGCTGTTTTTT
CDR3 protein: CASSEQVPGELFF

J gene: TRBJ2-3
D gene: .
clone size: .
V gene: TRBV7-2
CDR3 DNA: TGTGCCAGCAGCCCGGCCGGGACTGGCACAGATACGCAGTATTTT
CDR3 protein: CASSPAGTGTDTQYF

J gene: TRBJ1-6
D gene: .
clone size: .
V gene: TRBV5-1
CDR3 DNA: TGCGCCAGCAGCCCCTCGGACGGCCAGCGGTCCCTCCACTTT
CDR3 protein: CASSPSDGQRSLHF

J gene: TRBJ1-1
D gene: .
clone size: .
V gene: TRBV5-1
CDR3 DNA: TGCGCCAGCAGCTTGAATACGCAGGGCACTGAAGCTTTCTTT
CDR3 protein: CASSLNTQGTEAFF

J gene: TRBJ1-3
D gene: .
clone size: .
V gene: TRBV6-6
CDR3 DNA: TGTGCCAGCACTTTACGGGGGGCCGACTCTGGAAACACCATATATTTT
CDR3 protein: CASTLRGADSGNTIYF

J gene: TRBJ1-1
D gene: .
clone size: .
V gene: TRBV28
CDR3 DNA: TGTGCCAGCAGACCCAGCTTGACCGGGACAACCCGCTTCTTT
CDR3 protein: CASRPSLTGTTRFF

J gene: TRBJ1-4
D gene: .
clone size: few
V gene: TRBV5-1
CDR3 DNA: TGCGCCAGCAGCTTGACAGTTAAGGAGGATGAAAAACTGTTTTTT
CDR3 protein: CASSLTVKEDEKLFF

J gene: TRBJ2-5
D gene: TRBD2
clone size: once
V gene: TRBV3-1/TRBV3-2
CDR3 DNA: TGTGCCAGCAGCCGTCGGACTAGCGGGAGAAGGGTGGGAGAGACCCAGTACTTC
CDR3 protein: CASSRRTSGRRVGETQYF

J gene: TRBJ1-4
D gene: .
clone size: .
V gene: TRBV2
CDR3 DNA: TGTGCCAGCAGTGAATTCCGCAGGGTGGAAAAACTGTTTTTT
CDR3 protein: CASSEFRRVEKLFF

J gene: TRBJ1-3
D gene: .
clone size: .
V gene: TRBV28
CDR3 DNA: TGTGCCAGCACCCTCCAGGGTACTCTCTCTGGAAACACCATATATTTT
CDR3 protein: CASTLQGTLSGNTIYF

J gene: TRBJ2-5
D gene: .
clone size: .
V gene: TRBV7-8
CDR3 DNA: TGTGCCAGCAGGTTTAAGGGGGTGTTTGAGACCCAGTACTTC
CDR3 protein: CASRFKGVFETQYF

J gene: TRBJ1-5
D gene: .
clone size: .
V gene: TRBV6-2/TRBV6-3
CDR3 DNA: TGTGCCAGCAGCCCTGAGAGGCGGCGGGGAGGTAGCCAGCCCCAGCATTTT
CDR3 protein: CASSPERRRGGSQPQHF